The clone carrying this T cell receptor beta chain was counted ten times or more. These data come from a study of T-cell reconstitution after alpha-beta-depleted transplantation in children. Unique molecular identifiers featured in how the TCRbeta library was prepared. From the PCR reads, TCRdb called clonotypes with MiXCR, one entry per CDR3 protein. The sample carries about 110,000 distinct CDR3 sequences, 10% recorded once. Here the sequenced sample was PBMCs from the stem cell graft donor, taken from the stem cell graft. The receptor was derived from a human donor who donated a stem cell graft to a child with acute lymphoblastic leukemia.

The CDR3 region is CSARNWDTEAFF. CDR3 sequence (DNA): TGCAGTGCTAGAAACTGGGACACTGAAGCTTTCTTT. V and J are TRBV20-1 and TRBJ1-1, with D unresolved. Germline loops: CDR1 DFQATT, CDR2 SNEGSKA (reference sequence). V was cut by 2 bases and J by 3 bases, with 7 bases left in between. This CDR3 is 12 amino acids long.